This T cell receptor beta chain appears in the sequencing data of a study of regulatory T cells in long-lasting Graves disease. On this clonotype: As yet, its antigen is unknown.

General observations from the study: Accuracy might have suffered from few samples.

Sample time point: newly diagnosed GD, antithyroid drugs for less than 3 months. The authors made the TCR library using RNA they extracted from PBMCs. From an endocrinology department in Xi'an, China, came the patients. From each patient, around 10 milliliters of peripheral blood was drawn and collected into an EDTA anticoagulant tube. CDR3-region Arm-PCR and iRepertoire HTBI primers produced the TCR beta libraries. TCRdb called the multiplex PCR reads again in MiXCR, with one record for every CDR3 protein. The profile shows hundreds of thousands of distinct CDR3 sequences, approximately 15% of them singletons. The same data also contributed to another study, on T cells in Graves' hyperthyroidism and ophthalmopathy. That report adds: The HTBI primer set was used in a first-round RT-PCR of the TCR CDR3.

The source of this sequence is a woman in her twenties or thirties with Graves disease. The input for sequencing was peripheral blood mononuclear cells (PBMCs), taken at new diagnosis, from a patient treated with antithyroid drugs.

Here the CDR3 reads CASSLDWTGGANTGELFF. The CDR3 coding sequence is TGTGCCAGCAGCTTAGACTGGACAGGGGGCGCTAACACCGGGGAGCTGTTTTTT. The V and J genes are TRBV11-3 and TRBJ2-2; 11 bases match TRBD1. The CDR3 sequence is 18 residues long. Germline V lookup: CDR1 SGHNT, CDR2 YENEEA. With V trimmed by 0 bases and J by 2 bases, 5 bases remained unmatched. The full variable domain, rest sourced from reference TRBV11-3 and TRBJ2-2, is EAGVVQSPRYKIIEKKQPVAFWCNPISGHNTLYWYLQNLGQGPELLIRYENEEAVDDSQLPKDRFSAERLKGVDSTLKIQPAELGDSAVYLCASSLDWTGGANTGELFFGEGSRLTVL.